This record concerns one T cell receptor beta chain sequence. Antigen unknown. This sample stems from a study of T cell responses to AZD1222 COVID-19 vaccine. As for the study in general: Combined were second doses at about 4 or about 12 weeks.

Study-wide results and caveats: Reportedly, nearly half of unique spike TCRs recognized epitopes outside B.1.351/B.1.1.7 mutations. Donors in the cohort were predominantly white British and more often female, and clonal diversity was possibly underestimated. Sampling captured repertoires only after the peak T cell response.

CDR1 is LGHNA, CDR2 YSLEER, per germline. The CDR3 length is 15 residues. The ends lost 0 bases at V and 4 bases at J; junction bases unmatched: 5. The table came from immunoSEQ multiplex PCR; TCRdb's copy has only in-frame clones and leaves some out. The sample carries approximately 110,000 clones, about 90% recorded once. The V and J genes are TRBV4-3 and TRBJ2-7; TRBD2 matches at 8 bases. The sequenced sample was peripheral blood, obtained on day 0 of AZD1222 vaccination. The TCR comes from an adult in good health. The CDR3 region is CASSQETAGAYEQYF. As DNA, the CDR3 is TGCGCCAGCAGCCAAGAGACAGCGGGAGCTTACGAGCAGTACTTC.